The 17 T cell receptor beta chains below come from one sample, sequenced in a study of T-cell reconstitution after alpha-beta-depleted transplantation in children. Preparation of the TCRbeta library was carried out with unique molecular identifiers. TCRdb re-called the PCR reads with MiXCR, one entry per CDR3 protein. The table has tens of thousands of distinct CDR3 sequences, less than 6% seen once; the top ten hold 30%. The material sequenced was PBMCs, mostly from graft donor cells, taken 60 days after TCRalphabeta/CD19-depleted stem cell transplant. All receptors come from a female patient aged 2 to 10 who had a stem cell transplant for aplastic anemia, so the T cells may come from the graft donor.

Remarks on this clonotype: This may arise from a read error, as a much more abundant clone is one base away. The chain combines TRBV5-1 with TRBJ2-5, with D unresolved. In germline, CDR1 is SGHRS, CDR2 YFSETQ. This CDR3 has 13 residues. In nucleotides, the CDR3 is TGCGCCAGCAGCCCGCGAGCTCAAGAGGCCCAGTACTTC. Encoded protein: CASSPRAQEAQYF.

In its sample, this clonotype was seen many times. The rearrangement joins TRBV12-3 or TRBV12-4 to TRBJ2-7; D is undetermined. V was shortened by 5 bases and J by 2 bases, with 4 bases between the two germline ends. The CDR3 runs to 11 residues. The CDR3 protein is CASSLTYEQYF. The CDR3 bases are TGTGCCAGCAGTCTGACCTACGAGCAGTACTTC.

This clonotype has only a few counts. The chain joins TRBV5-1 to TRBJ1-2, with D unresolved. The V and J ends lost 0 bases and 7 bases respectively, with 13 bases between them. Germline V CDR1 and CDR2: SGHRS, YFSETQ. This CDR3 spans 14 amino acids. CDR3 bases: TGCGCCAGCAGCTTGGCCCAGGCGGATCGTGGCTACACCTTC. This codes for CASSLAQADRGYTF. Based on the CDR3 plus reference TRBV5-1 and TRBJ1-2, the full variable domain is KAGVTQTPRYLIKTRGQQVTLSCSPISGHRSVSWYQQTPGQGLQFLFEYFSETQRNKGNFPGRFSGRQFSNSRSEMNVSTLELGDSALYLCASSLAQADRGYTFGSGTRLTVV.

The chain combines TRBV20-1 with TRBJ2-1; 7 bases are a match to TRBD1. The CDR3 has 15 amino acids. Germline V gives CDR1 DFQATT, CDR2 SNEGSKA (reference sequence). With V trimmed by 0 bases and J by 15 bases, 17 bases remained unmatched. DNA for the CDR3: TGCAGTGCTAGAGATTGGTACTCGGCAGGGGGTACGCCGTTCTTC. It translates to CSARDWYSAGGTPFF.

The rearrangement joins TRBV18 to TRBJ2-5, with unresolved D. V was shortened by 2 bases and J by 5 bases, with 15 bases between the two germline ends. The germline gives CDR1 KGHSH, CDR2 LQKENI. The CDR3 totals 15 residues. The DNA of the CDR3 is TGTGCCAGCTCACCAGTGCGTGGCAGCAGGGAGACCCAGTACTTC. Translation: CASSPVRGSRETQYF. Together with reference TRBV18 and TRBJ2-5, the CDR3 gives the full variable domain: NAGVMQNPRHLVRRRGQEARLRCSPMKGHSHVYWYRQLPEEGLKFMVYLQKENIIDESGMPKERFSAEFPKEGPSILRIQQVVRGDSAAYFCASSPVRGSRETQYFGPGTRLLVL.

This clonotype has ten or more counts. DNA for the CDR3: TGCAGTGCTAGACCAGGGATGAGTCGCACCGGGGAGCTGTTTTTT. Translated, it gives CSARPGMSRTGELFF. The V and J genes are TRBV20-1 and TRBJ2-2; weak D call: TRBD1 (5 bases). Trimming took off 2 bases at V and 4 bases at J, with 14 bases between the two ends. The CDR3 extends over 15 amino acids. CDR1 is DFQATT, CDR2 SNEGSKA, per germline (reference sequence).

This clonotype was observed at least ten times. The chain joins TRBV2 to TRBJ2-1; the match to TRBD1 covers 9 bases. The CDR3 is made up of 16 amino acids. The junction had 13 bases not matched to a gene; V was cut back by 6 bases and J by 7 bases. CDR1 and CDR2 (germline): SNHLY, FYNNEI. As DNA, the CDR3 is TGTGCCAGCAGGGGGGACAGGGCCTGGCTAAGAAATGAGCAGTTCTTC. Protein product: CASRGDRAWLRNEQFF.

The table lists this clonotype with many counts. The rearrangement links TRBV5-5 to TRBJ2-1, with D hard to call. The CDR3 sequence is 14 residues long. V was clipped by 4 bases and J by 4 bases, with 12 bases between them. CDR1 and CDR2 from the germline V gene are SGHKS and YYEKEE (reference sequence). As DNA, the CDR3 is TGTGCCAGCAGCCTTACCGACGTTTACAATGAGCAGTTCTTC. It encodes CASSLTDVYNEQFF.

The chain uses TRBV2 and TRBJ1-4, with 9 bases identical to TRBD1. From germline, CDR1 is SNHLY and CDR2 FYNNEI. The CDR3 totals 15 residues. V gave up 1 base and J gave up 8 bases; unmatched junction bases: 5. This chain's CDR3 is CASSEGGTGREKLFF. The CDR3 DNA follows: TGTGCCAGCAGTGAAGGGGGGACAGGGAGAGAAAAACTGTTTTTT.

This clonotype was seen many times. The V call is TRBV20-1, the J call TRBJ1-1, with D unclear. The V and J ends lost 6 bases and 3 bases respectively, with 14 bases between them. Germline V lookup: CDR1 DFQATT, CDR2 SNEGSKA (reference sequence). The CDR3 sequence is 13 residues long. The CDR3 DNA reads as TGCAGTGCCCGGAGAGGGTTGGACACTGAAGCTTTCTTT. It encodes CSARRGLDTEAFF.

As concerns this clonotype: Just one base apart from a much larger clone, this may be a read error. This rearrangement joins TRBV11-2 to TRBJ2-1; a weak D match, TRBD1 (5 bases). Germline CDR1 SGHAT, CDR2 FQNNGV. The CDR3 runs 16 residues. The CDR3 coding sequence is TGTGCCAGCAGCTTATATGGGGCTAGTTTTCAATATGACCAGTTCTTC. Translated: CASSLYGASFQYDQFF.

There are many counts of this clonotype. This rearrangement joins TRBV20-1 to TRBJ2-5, with TRBD1 matching 9 bases. Germline CDR1 is DFQATT and CDR2 is SNEGSKA (reference sequence). The length of the CDR3 is 15 residues. The V segment lost 6 bases and the J segment 4 bases; nucleotides outside the gene matches: 12. In DNA form, the CDR3 reads TGCAGTGCCCGAATGGACAGGGGAACGATAGAGACCCAGTACTTC. It encodes CSARMDRGTIETQYF.

The table lists this clonotype with many counts. This sequence joins TRBV7-2 and TRBJ2-3; D may match TRBD1 or TRBD2 (5 bases each). The V end lost 1 base, the J end lost 2 bases, and 10 bases lay between the germline ends. The CDR3 runs 15 residues. The germline V gene has CDR1 SGHTA and CDR2 FQGNSA. CDR3 sequence (DNA): TGTGCCAGCAGCTTAGTGGGGGTCGCCACAGATACGCAGTATTTT. Translated: CASSLVGVATDTQYF.

The sample holds many counts of this clonotype. The chain employs TRBV20-1 and TRBJ2-5; 11 nucleotides align to TRBD2. V lost 3 bases, J lost 4 bases, and 19 bases stayed unmatched. Germline loops: CDR1 DFQATT, CDR2 SNEGSKA (reference sequence). This CDR3 spans 19 amino acids. The chain's CDR3 is CSARAPLNRLAGSRETQYF. CDR3 sequence (DNA): TGCAGTGCTAGGGCCCCTTTAAACAGACTAGCGGGAAGTCGAGAGACCCAGTACTTC.

There are many counts of this clonotype. V is TRBV20-1 and J is TRBJ2-3, with D perhaps TRBD1 or TRBD2 (6 bases each). Deletions cut 5 bases from V and 5 bases from J, with 23 bases between. This CDR3 comprises 16 residues. Germline V lookup: CDR1 DFQATT, CDR2 SNEGSKA (reference sequence). The CDR3 coding sequence is TGCAGTGCTCAGACTAGACAGGCGGCTGTAGGAGATACGCAGTATTTT. It encodes CSAQTRQAAVGDTQYF.

This clonotype has a handful of counts. The genes are TRBV24-1 and TRBJ2-3, with TRBD2 identical over 13 bases. The ends lost 4 bases at V and 2 bases at J; junction bases unmatched: 5. The CDR3 runs to 17 residues. The V gene's germline CDR1 is KGHDR and CDR2 SFDVKD. CDR3 in DNA: TGTGCCACCAGTGACCCCGGACTAGCGGGAGTCACAGATACGCAGTATTTT. Protein sequence: CATSDPGLAGVTDTQYF.

The CDR3 reads CASSQKPAGTGTDTQYF. CDR3 DNA: TGCGCCAGCAGCCAAAAACCAGCGGGGACTGGCACAGATACGCAGTATTTT. The V call is TRBV4-1, the J call TRBJ2-3; 7 bases fit TRBD2. CDR3 length: 17 amino acids. The V and J ends lost 2 bases and 1 base, in that order; junction bases with no gene match: 9. The V gene's germline CDR1 is MGHRA and CDR2 YSYEKL.